Below, one T cell receptor (beta chain) is given with its context. Its antigen is unknown. This record comes from a study of shared clonotypes between healthy human individuals. Whole-study results and caveats: Generally, naive subsets (rather than memory subsets) showed larger estimated richness.

Sequenced by immunoSEQ multiplex PCR; TCRdb stores in-frame clones only, minus some. The data show about 2.5 million clones, roughly 90% seen once. The germline V and J ends were trimmed by 6 bases and 10 bases, with 22 bases remaining between them. Germline V gives CDR1 MNHNY, CDR2 SVGAGI (reference sequence). This CDR3 comprises 16 residues. The chain couples TRBV6-6 to TRBJ1-6; D is uncertain. Sample: naive CD4+ T cells from PBMCs. Sample subset: CD45RA+ positively selected. This receptor was identified in a man aged 18 to 30 in good health. Some clones in this sample may be carry-over from other donors' samples. In nucleotides, the CDR3 is TGTGCCAGCAGCGACGAGGGAAAGGGCCCCCCGTCACCCCTCCACTTT. It specifies CASSDEGKGPPSPLHF.